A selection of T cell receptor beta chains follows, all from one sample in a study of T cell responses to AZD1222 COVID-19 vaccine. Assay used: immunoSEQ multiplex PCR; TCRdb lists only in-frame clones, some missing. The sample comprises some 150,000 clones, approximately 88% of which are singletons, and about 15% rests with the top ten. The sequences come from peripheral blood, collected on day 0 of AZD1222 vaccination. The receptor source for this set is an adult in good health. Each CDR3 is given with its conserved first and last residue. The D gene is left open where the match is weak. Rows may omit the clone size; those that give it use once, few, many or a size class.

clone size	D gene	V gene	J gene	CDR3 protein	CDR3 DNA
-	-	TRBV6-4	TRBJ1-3	CASSTEYTTPSNTIYF	TGTGCCAGCAGTACAGAGTATACCACCCCTTCAAACACCATATATTTT
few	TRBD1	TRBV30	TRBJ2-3	CAWSWRTGGADTQYF	TGTGCCTGGAGTTGGAGGACAGGGGGGGCAGATACGCAGTATTTT
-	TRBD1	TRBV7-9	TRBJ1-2	CASSSPVPTGVDGYTF	TGTGCCAGCAGCAGCCCCGTCCCGACAGGGGTGGATGGCTACACCTTC
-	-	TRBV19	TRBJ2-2	CASRTRIPGELFF	TGTGCCAGCCGCACAAGGATTCCCGGGGAGCTGTTTTTT
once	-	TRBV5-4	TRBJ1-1	CASSLGEIPDTEAFF	TGTGCCAGCAGCTTGGGGGAGATACCAGACACTGAAGCTTTCTTT
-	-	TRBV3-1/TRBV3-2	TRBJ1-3	CASSPSSSGNTIYF	TGTGCCAGCAGCCCGTCTAGCTCTGGAAACACCATATATTTT
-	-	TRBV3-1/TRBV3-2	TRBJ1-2	CASSQVEGDGYTF	TGTGCCAGCAGCCAAGTGGAAGGGGACGGCTACACCTTC
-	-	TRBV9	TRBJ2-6	CASSVGGTGANVLTF	TGTGCCAGCAGCGTAGGGGGTACTGGGGCCAACGTCCTGACTTTC
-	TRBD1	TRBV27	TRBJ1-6	CASSLFPGQGVSPLHF	TGTGCCAGCAGTTTATTCCCGGGACAGGGGGTATCACCCCTCCACTTT
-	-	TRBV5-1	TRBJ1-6	CASSLQSDSNSPLHF	TGCGCCAGCAGCTTGCAATCGGACAGCAATTCACCCCTCCACTTT
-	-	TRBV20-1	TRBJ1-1	CSAFMAGEAFF	TGCAGTGCTTTTATGGCAGGGGAAGCTTTCTTT
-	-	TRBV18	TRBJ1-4	CASSHISELFF	TGTGCCAGCTCACATATATCGGAACTGTTTTTT
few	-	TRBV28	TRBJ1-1	CASSLSFRAATKAFF	TGTGCCAGCAGTTTATCCTTTCGGGCCGCAACAAAAGCTTTCTTT
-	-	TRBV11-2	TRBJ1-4	CASSLSTLPLGRNEKLFF	TGTGCCAGCAGCTTATCAACCCTCCCCCTGGGACGTAATGAAAAACTGTTTTTT
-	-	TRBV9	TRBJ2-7	CASSGGGPTSEQYF	TGTGCCAGCAGCGGAGGCGGGCCCACTAGCGAGCAGTACTTC
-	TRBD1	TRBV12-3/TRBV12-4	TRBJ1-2	CASRGQGRDGYTF	TGTGCCAGCCGTGGACAGGGGAGAGATGGCTACACCTTC
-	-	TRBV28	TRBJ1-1	CASSLGWGGPEAFF	TGTGCCAGCAGTTTAGGTTGGGGGGGCCCTGAAGCTTTCTTT
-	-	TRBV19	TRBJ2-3	CASAKPADTQYF	TGTGCCAGCGCCAAGCCTGCAGATACGCAGTATTTT
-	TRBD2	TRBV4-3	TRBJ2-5	CASSQDRAGGPKETQYF	TGCGCCAGCAGCCAAGATAGGGCGGGGGGGCCGAAAGAGACCCAGTACTTC
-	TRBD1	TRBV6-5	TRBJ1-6	CASTTTGVGSPLHF	TGTGCCAGCACCACGACAGGGGTAGGTTCACCCCTCCACTTT
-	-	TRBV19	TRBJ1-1	CATEGLNTEAFF	TGTGCCACAGAGGGGTTGAACACTGAAGCTTTCTTT
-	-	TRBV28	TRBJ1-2	CASSSGPGGYTF	TGTGCCAGCAGCTCGGGGCCTGGTGGCTACACCTTC
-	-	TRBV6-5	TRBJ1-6	CASSFSSYNSPLHF	TGTGCCAGCAGTTTTAGCTCCTATAATTCACCCCTCCACTTT
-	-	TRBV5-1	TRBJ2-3	CASSPPSTDTQYF	TGCGCCAGCAGCCCCCCGTCCACAGATACGCAGTATTTT
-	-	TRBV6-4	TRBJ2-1	CASSDGRGPYNEQFF	TGTGCCAGCAGTGACGGCCGAGGGCCCTACAATGAGCAGTTCTTC
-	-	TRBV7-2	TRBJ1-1	CASSLAPVGTEAFF	TGTGCCAGCAGCTTAGCTCCAGTTGGCACTGAAGCTTTCTTT
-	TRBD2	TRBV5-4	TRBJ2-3	CASSFTGTSGVRSTDTQYF	TGTGCCAGCAGCTTTACCGGGACTAGCGGGGTCAGATCCACAGATACGCAGTATTTT
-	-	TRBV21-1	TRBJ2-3	CADGLLGSSTDTQYF	TGTGCCGACGGACTCCTGGGGTCTAGCACAGATACGCAGTATTTT
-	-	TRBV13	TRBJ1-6	CASSLRGGRDMVSPLHF	TGTGCCAGCAGCTTACGGGGCGGCCGGGACATGGTTTCACCCCTCCACTTT
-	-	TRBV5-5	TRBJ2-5	CASSFHQGWETQYF	TGTGCCAGCAGCTTTCATCAGGGATGGGAGACCCAGTACTTC
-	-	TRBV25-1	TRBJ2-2	CASSWLSPRVGTGELFF	TGTGCCAGCAGTTGGTTGAGTCCCCGGGTGGGCACCGGGGAGCTGTTTTTT
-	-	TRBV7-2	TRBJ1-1	CASSLDWTANEAFF	TGTGCCAGCAGCTTAGACTGGACAGCAAATGAAGCTTTCTTT
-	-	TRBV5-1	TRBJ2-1	CASSLVGQDYNEQFF	TGCGCCAGCAGCTTGGTGGGGCAGGACTACAATGAGCAGTTCTTC
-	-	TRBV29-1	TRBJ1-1	CSVLQGYTEAFF	TGCAGCGTGTTGCAAGGTTACACTGAAGCTTTCTTT
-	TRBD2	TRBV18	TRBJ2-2	CASSPSAGGGNTGELFF	TGTGCCAGCTCACCTTCCGCAGGCGGGGGGAACACCGGGGAGCTGTTTTTT
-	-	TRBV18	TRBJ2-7	CASSLQGPRGEQYF	TGTGCCAGCTCCCTACAGGGCCCTCGGGGGGAGCAGTACTTC
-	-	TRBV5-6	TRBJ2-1	CASSLWGPSYSNEQFF	TGTGCCAGCAGCTTATGGGGGCCATCCTACTCCAATGAGCAGTTCTTC
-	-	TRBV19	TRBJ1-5	CASTLTAFNQPQHF	TGTGCCAGTACCTTAACAGCCTTCAATCAGCCCCAGCATTTT